In this sample, the clone carrying this T cell receptor (beta chain) turned up many times. The sample comes from a study of spatial heterogeneity in lung cancer. Study-wide context: Detection consistently captured more beta-chain sequences than alpha-chain sequences.

Indicated time point: sample taken at primary tumor resection. Without sorting, whole RNA was sequenced from tumor, nontumor lung or frozen PBMC. CDR3 length equals 14 residues. The V gene end was trimmed by 5 bases and the J gene end by 10 bases; junction bases not matched to a gene: 13. Germline V gene lookup returns CDR1 LNHDA and CDR2 SQIVND (reference sequence). Each CDR3 protein is one row after TCRdb ran MiXCR on the 5' RACE reads. The table records about 50,000 distinct CDR3 sequences, approximately 7.6% of them present only once. The sequencing here drew on PBMCs, taken at surgery. V and J are TRBV19 and TRBJ1-2, with TRBD1 identical over 7 bases. The sequence came from a female donor with early-stage non-small cell lung cancer. CDR3 bases: TGTGCCAGTAGTGCAACCGGGACAGTGTGGTCCTACACCTTC. It translates to CASSATGTVWSYTF.